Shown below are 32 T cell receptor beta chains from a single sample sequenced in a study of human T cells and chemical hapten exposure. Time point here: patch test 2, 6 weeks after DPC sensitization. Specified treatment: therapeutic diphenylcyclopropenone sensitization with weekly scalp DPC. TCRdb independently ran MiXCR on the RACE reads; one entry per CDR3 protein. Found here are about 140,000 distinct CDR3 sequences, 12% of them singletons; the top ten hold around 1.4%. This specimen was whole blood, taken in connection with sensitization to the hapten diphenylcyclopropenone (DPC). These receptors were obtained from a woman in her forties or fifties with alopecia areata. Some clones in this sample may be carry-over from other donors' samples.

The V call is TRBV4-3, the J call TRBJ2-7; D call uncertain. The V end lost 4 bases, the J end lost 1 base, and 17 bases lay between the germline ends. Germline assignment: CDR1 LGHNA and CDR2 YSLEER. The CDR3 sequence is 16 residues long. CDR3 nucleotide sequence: TGCGCCAGCAGCCGGACCCCCGTAAGAGGTTCCTACGAGCAGTACTTC. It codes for CASSRTPVRGSYEQYF.

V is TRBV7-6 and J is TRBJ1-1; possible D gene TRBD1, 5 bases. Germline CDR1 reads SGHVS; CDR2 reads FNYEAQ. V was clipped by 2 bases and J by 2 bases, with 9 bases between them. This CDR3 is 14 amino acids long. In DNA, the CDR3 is TGTGCCAGCAGCTTATCGCGGGGCAACACTGAAGCTTTCTTT. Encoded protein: CASSLSRGNTEAFF.

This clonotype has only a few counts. DNA for the CDR3: TGCAGTGCTACGGGGGCCAGCCAGCCCCAGCATTTT. Its protein is CSATGASQPQHF. The rearrangement joins TRBV20-1 to TRBJ1-5; maybe TRBD1 (6 bases). V was shortened by 4 bases and J by 7 bases, with 11 bases between the two germline ends. The CDR3 has 12 amino acids. Germline assignment: CDR1 DFQATT and CDR2 SNEGSKA (reference sequence).

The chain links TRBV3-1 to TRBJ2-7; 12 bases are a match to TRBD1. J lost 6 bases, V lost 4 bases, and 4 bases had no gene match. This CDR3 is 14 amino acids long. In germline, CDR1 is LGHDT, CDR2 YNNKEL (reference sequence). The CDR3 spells CASSPGQGAGEQYF. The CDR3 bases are TGTGCCAGCAGCCCGGGACAGGGGGCAGGCGAGCAGTACTTC.

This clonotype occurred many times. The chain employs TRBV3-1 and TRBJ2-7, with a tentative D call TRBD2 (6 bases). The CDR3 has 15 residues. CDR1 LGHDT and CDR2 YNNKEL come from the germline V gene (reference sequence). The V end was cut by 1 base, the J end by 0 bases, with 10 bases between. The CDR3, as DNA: TGTGCCAGCAGCCAAGCGGCGGGGAGCTCCTACGAGCAGTACTTC. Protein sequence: CASSQAAGSSYEQYF.

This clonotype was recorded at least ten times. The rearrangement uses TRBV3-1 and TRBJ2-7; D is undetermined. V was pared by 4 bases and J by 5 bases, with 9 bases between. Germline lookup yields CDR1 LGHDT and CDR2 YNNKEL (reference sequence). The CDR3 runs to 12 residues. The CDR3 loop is CASSRRTDEQYF. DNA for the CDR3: TGTGCCAGCAGCCGCCGTACCGACGAGCAGTACTTC.

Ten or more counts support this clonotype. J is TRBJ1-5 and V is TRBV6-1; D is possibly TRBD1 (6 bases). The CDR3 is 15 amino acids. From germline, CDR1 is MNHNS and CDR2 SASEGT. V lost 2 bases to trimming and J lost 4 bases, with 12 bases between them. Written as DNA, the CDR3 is TGTGCCAGCAGTGAAAGGCAGGGGATAAATCAGCCCCAGCATTTT. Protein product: CASSERQGINQPQHF.

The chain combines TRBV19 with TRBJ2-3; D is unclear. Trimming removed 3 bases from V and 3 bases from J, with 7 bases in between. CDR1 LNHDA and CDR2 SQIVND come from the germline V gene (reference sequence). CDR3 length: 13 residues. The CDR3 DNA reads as TGTGCCAGTAGTATGGGCGGAACAGATACGCAGTATTTT. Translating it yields CASSMGGTDTQYF.

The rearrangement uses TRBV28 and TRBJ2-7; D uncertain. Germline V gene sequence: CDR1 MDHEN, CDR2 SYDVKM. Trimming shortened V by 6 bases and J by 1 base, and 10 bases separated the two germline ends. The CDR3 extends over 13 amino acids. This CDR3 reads CASRYTRSYEQYF. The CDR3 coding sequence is TGTGCCAGCAGGTACACGCGGTCCTACGAGCAGTACTTC.

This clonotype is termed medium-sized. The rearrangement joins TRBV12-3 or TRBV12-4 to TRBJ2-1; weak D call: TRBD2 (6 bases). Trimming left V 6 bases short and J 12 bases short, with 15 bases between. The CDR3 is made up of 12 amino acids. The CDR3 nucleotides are TGTGCCAGCAGCCCATTCGGGGGAACGCAGTTCTTC. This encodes CASSPFGGTQFF.

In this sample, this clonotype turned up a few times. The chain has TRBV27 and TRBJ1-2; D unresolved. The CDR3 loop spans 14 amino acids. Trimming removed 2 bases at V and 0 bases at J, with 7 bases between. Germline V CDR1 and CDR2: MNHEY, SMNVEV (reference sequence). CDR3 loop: CASSLGIANYGYTF. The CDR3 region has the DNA TGTGCCAGCAGTTTAGGGATAGCTAACTATGGCTACACCTTC.

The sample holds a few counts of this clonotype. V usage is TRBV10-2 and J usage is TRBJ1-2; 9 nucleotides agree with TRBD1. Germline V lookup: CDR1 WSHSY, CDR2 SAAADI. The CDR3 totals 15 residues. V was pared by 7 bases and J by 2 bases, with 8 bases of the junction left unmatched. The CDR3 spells CASTTSGQGNYGYTF. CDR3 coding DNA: TGCGCCAGCACCACTTCCGGACAGGGGAACTATGGCTACACCTTC.

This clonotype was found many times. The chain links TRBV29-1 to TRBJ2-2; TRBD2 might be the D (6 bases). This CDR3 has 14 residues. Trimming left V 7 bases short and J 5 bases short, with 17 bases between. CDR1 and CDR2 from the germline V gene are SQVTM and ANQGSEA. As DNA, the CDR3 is TGCAGCGCCGGAATTGGGGCGGGGACCGGGGAGCTGTTTTTT. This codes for CSAGIGAGTGELFF.

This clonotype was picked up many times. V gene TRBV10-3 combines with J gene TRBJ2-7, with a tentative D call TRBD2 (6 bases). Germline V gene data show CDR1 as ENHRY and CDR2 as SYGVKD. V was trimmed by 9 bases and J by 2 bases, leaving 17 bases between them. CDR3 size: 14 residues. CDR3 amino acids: CAMGLGREPYEQYF. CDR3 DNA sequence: TGTGCCATGGGCTTGGGACGGGAGCCCTACGAGCAGTACTTC.

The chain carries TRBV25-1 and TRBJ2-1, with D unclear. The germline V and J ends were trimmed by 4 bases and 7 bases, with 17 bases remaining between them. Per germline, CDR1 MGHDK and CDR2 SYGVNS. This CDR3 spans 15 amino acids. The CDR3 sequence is CASSGRHPIHNEQFF. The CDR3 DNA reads TGTGCCAGCAGTGGGCGTCATCCCATTCATAATGAGCAGTTCTTC.

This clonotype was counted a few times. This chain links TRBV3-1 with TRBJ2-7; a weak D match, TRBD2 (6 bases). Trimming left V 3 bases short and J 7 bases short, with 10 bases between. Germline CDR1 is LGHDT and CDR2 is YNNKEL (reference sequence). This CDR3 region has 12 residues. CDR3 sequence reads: CASSQREEEQYF. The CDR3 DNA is TGTGCCAGCAGCCAGCGGGAAGAAGAGCAGTACTTC.

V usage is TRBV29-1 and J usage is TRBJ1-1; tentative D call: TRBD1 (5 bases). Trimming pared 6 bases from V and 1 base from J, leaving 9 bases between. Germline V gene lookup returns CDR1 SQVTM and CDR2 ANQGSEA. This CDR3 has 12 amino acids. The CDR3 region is CSVGPPNTEAFF. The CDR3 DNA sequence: TGCAGCGTGGGACCGCCGAACACTGAAGCTTTCTTT.

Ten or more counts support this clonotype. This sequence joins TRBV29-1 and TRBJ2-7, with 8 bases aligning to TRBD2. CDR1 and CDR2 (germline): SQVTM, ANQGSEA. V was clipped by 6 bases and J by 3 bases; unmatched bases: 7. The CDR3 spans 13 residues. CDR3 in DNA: TGCAGCGTCGCCCAGGCGGGAGGCTACGAGCAGTACTTC. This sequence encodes CSVAQAGGYEQYF.

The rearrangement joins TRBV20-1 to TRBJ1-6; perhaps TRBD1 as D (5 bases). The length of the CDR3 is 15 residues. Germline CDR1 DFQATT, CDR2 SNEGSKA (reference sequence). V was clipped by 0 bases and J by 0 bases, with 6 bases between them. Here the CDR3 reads CSAREGGSYNSPLHF. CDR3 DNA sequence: TGCAGTGCTAGAGAGGGGGGCTCCTATAATTCACCCCTCCACTTT.

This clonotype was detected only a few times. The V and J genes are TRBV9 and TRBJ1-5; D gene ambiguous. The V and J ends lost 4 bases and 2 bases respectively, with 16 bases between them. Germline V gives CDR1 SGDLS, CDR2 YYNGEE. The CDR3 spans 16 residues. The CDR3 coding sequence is TGTGCCAGCAGCCCCCAGCCGGGTCCGGGCAATCAGCCCCAGCATTTT. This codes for CASSPQPGPGNQPQHF.

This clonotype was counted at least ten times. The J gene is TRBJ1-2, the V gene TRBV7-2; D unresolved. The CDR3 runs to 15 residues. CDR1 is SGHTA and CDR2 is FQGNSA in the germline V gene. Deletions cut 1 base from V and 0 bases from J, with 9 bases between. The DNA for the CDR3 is TGTGCCAGCAGCTTAGGGACGTTAGCTAACTATGGCTACACCTTC. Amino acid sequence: CASSLGTLANYGYTF. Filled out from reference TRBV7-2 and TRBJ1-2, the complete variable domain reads GAGVSQSPSNKVTEKGKDVELRCDPISGHTALYWYRQSLGQGLEFLIYFQGNSAPDKSGLPSDRFSAERTGGSVSTLTIQRTQQEDSAVYLCASSLGTLANYGYTFGSGTRLTVV.

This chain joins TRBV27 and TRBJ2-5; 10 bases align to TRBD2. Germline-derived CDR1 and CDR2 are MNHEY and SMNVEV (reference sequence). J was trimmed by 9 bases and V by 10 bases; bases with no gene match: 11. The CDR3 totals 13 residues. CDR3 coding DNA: TGTGCCACTTCATCGGGACTAGCGAAGGCCCAGTACTTC. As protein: CATSSGLAKAQYF.

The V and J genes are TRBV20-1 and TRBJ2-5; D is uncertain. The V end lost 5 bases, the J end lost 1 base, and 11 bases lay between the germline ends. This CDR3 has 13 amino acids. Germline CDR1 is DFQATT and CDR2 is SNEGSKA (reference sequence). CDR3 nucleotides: TGCAGTGCTCCTTGGACGGGCCAAGAGACCCAGTACTTC. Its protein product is CSAPWTGQETQYF.

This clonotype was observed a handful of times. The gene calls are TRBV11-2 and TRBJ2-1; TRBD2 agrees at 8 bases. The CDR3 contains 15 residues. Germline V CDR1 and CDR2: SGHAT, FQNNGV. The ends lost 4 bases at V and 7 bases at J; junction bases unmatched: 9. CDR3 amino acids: CASSSTGGPWNEQFF. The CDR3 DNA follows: TGTGCCAGCAGCTCGACGGGAGGGCCTTGGAATGAGCAGTTCTTC.

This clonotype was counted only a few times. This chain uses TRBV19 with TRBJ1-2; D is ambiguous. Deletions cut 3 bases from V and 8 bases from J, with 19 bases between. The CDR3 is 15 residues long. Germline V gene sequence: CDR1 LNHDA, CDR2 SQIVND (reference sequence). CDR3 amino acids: CASSIIRGPSEGYTF. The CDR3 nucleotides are TGTGCCAGTAGTATTATAAGAGGACCATCGGAGGGCTACACCTTC.

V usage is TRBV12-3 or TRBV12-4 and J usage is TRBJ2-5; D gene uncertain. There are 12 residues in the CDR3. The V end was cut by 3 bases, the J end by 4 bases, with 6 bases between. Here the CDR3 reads CASSFIGETQYF. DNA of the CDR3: TGTGCCAGCAGTTTCATCGGAGAGACCCAGTACTTC.

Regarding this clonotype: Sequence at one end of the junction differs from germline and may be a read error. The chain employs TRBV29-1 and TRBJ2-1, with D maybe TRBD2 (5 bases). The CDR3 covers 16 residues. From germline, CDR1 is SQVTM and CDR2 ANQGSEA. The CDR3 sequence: CSVEDHLADSYKEQFF. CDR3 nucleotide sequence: TGCAGCGTTGAAGATCATCTAGCAGACTCCTACAAAGAGCAGTTCTTC.

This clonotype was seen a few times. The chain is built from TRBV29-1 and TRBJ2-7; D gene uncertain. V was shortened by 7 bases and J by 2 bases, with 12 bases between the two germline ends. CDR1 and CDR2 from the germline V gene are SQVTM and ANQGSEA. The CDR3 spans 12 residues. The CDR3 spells CSAETVTYEQYF. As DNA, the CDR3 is TGCAGCGCCGAAACAGTTACCTACGAGCAGTACTTC.

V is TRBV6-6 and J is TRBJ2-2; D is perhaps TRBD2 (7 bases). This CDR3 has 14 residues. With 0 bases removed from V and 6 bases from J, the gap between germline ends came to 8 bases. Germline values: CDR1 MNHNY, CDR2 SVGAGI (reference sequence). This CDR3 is CASSYSGGAGELFF. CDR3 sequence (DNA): TGTGCCAGCAGTTACTCAGGGGGGGCCGGGGAGCTGTTTTTT.

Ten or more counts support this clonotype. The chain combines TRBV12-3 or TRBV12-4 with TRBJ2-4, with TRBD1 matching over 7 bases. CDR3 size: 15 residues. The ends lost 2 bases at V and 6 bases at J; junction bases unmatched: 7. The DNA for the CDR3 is TGTGCCAGCAGTTTAAAGGGGGCTGTGGGAAACATTCAGTACTTC. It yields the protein CASSLKGAVGNIQYF.

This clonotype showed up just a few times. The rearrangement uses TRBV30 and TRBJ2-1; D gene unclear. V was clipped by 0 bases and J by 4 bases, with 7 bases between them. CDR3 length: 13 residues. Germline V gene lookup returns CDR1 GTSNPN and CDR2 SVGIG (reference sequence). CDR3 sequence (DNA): TGTGCCTGGAGTGTATTGCGATACAATGAGCAGTTCTTC. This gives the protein CAWSVLRYNEQFF.

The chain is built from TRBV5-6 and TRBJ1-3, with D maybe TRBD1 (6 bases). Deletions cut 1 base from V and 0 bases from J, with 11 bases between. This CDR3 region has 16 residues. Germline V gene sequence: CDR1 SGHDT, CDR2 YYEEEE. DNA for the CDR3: TGTGCCAGCAGCTTGAGGGGGACCGGCTCTGGAAACACCATATATTTT. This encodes CASSLRGTGSGNTIYF. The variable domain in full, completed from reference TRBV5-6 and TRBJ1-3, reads DAGVTQSPTHLIKTRGQQVTLRCSPKSGHDTVSWYQQALGQGPQFIFQYYEEEERQRGNFPDRFSGHQFPNYSSELNVNALLLGDSALYLCASSLRGTGSGNTIYFGEGSWLTVV.